Listed below are T cell receptor beta chains from one sample, sequenced in a study of cytomegalovirus exposure and HLA in healthy donors. Sequencing was performed with immunoSEQ multiplex PCR; in TCRdb, only in-frame clones are kept and a portion is missing. Here the sample spans 150,000 to 180,000 clones, 70% to 90% being singletons. The sequencing input was PBMCs. These receptors originate from a human donor in good health. Each CDR3 is given with its conserved first and last residue. The order of the fields is D gene, V gene, J gene, clone size, CDR3 DNA, CDR3 protein. D genes are given only for firm matches. A clone size is listed for some rows: how often the clone was seen (once, few, many), or a class if it is expanded.

D gene: NA; V gene: TRBV29-1; J gene: TRBJ2-7; clone size: NA; CDR3 DNA: TGCAGCGTTGTAACAGGCGGATTCGAGCAGTACTTC; CDR3 protein: CSVVTGGFEQYF
D gene: TRBD2; V gene: TRBV6-5; J gene: TRBJ2-3; clone size: NA; CDR3 DNA: TGTGCCAGCTCCTTTGGCGGGGGGGCTTTAGATACGCAGTATTTT; CDR3 protein: CASSFGGGALDTQYF
D gene: NA; V gene: TRBV11-1; J gene: TRBJ2-3; clone size: once; CDR3 DNA: TGTGCCAGCAGCTTTCGTTGGGGCCCAAGCACAGATACGCAGTATTTT; CDR3 protein: CASSFRWGPSTDTQYF
D gene: NA; V gene: TRBV7-9; J gene: TRBJ2-2; clone size: NA; CDR3 DNA: TGTGCCAGCAGCTTAAAAGGGGCCGGGGAGCTGTTTTTT; CDR3 protein: CASSLKGAGELFF
D gene: TRBD1; V gene: TRBV6-4; J gene: TRBJ2-3; clone size: NA; CDR3 DNA: TGTGCCAGTGCGGGACAGGGTGGGGCAGATACGCAGTATTTT; CDR3 protein: CASAGQGGADTQYF
D gene: NA; V gene: TRBV28; J gene: TRBJ2-7; clone size: NA; CDR3 DNA: TGTGCCAGCAGTAGCGCCAGCCCCTACGAGCAGTACTTC; CDR3 protein: CASSSASPYEQYF
D gene: TRBD2; V gene: TRBV5-6; J gene: TRBJ2-1; clone size: few; CDR3 DNA: TGTGCCAGCAGCTTGGCCGGGACTAGCGGGGGACCCTACAATGAGCAGTTCTTC; CDR3 protein: CASSLAGTSGGPYNEQFF
D gene: TRBD1; V gene: TRBV28; J gene: TRBJ2-7; clone size: NA; CDR3 DNA: TGTGCCAGCAGTCAGGGGGCCTTCGAGCAGTACTTC; CDR3 protein: CASSQGAFEQYF
D gene: NA; V gene: TRBV4-2; J gene: TRBJ2-1; clone size: NA; CDR3 DNA: TGTGCCAGCAGCCGGCAGGGTGAAAGGGATGAGCAGTTCTTC; CDR3 protein: CASSRQGERDEQFF
D gene: NA; V gene: TRBV30; J gene: TRBJ1-2; clone size: NA; CDR3 DNA: TGTGCCTGGATTGGACTTAACCTAGCCAACTATGGCTACACCTTC; CDR3 protein: CAWIGLNLANYGYTF
D gene: TRBD1; V gene: TRBV6-5; J gene: TRBJ2-2; clone size: NA; CDR3 DNA: TGTGCCACGAACCGGGACAGGGGCCTCACCGGGGAGCTGTTTTTT; CDR3 protein: CATNRDRGLTGELFF
D gene: NA; V gene: TRBV30; J gene: TRBJ1-5; clone size: few; CDR3 DNA: TGTGCCTGGAGTGGGGGGGGCAATCAGCCCCAGCATTTT; CDR3 protein: CAWSGGGNQPQHF
D gene: NA; V gene: TRBV5-1; J gene: TRBJ2-5; clone size: NA; CDR3 DNA: TGCGCCAGCAGCTCCAGGTTGGGGGCAATAGGGGAAGAGACCCAGTACTTC; CDR3 protein: CASSSRLGAIGEETQYF
D gene: TRBD1; V gene: TRBV5-4; J gene: TRBJ2-5; clone size: once; CDR3 DNA: TGTGCCAGCAGCGTCGGACAGGTCCGAGAGACCCAGTACTTC; CDR3 protein: CASSVGQVRETQYF
D gene: NA; V gene: TRBV28; J gene: TRBJ2-7; clone size: NA; CDR3 DNA: TGTGCCAGCAGTCCCACAGCCCCCTACGAGCAGTACTTC; CDR3 protein: CASSPTAPYEQYF
D gene: NA; V gene: TRBV25-1; J gene: TRBJ1-1; clone size: few; CDR3 DNA: TGTGCCAGCAGTCACACCTCGAACACTGAAGCTTTCTTT; CDR3 protein: CASSHTSNTEAFF
D gene: NA; V gene: TRBV19; J gene: TRBJ1-1; clone size: NA; CDR3 DNA: TGTGCCAGTAGTATATACAGGAACACTGAAGCTTTCTTT; CDR3 protein: CASSIYRNTEAFF
D gene: NA; V gene: TRBV5-1; J gene: TRBJ1-6; clone size: NA; CDR3 DNA: TGCGCCAGCAGCCCGGGACTGTCGAATTCACCCCTCCACTTT; CDR3 protein: CASSPGLSNSPLHF
D gene: TRBD1; V gene: TRBV5-4; J gene: TRBJ2-7; clone size: NA; CDR3 DNA: TGTGCCAGCAGCACACGGACAGGGGGCGCCTACGAGCAGTACTTC; CDR3 protein: CASSTRTGGAYEQYF
D gene: NA; V gene: TRBV5-6; J gene: TRBJ2-7; clone size: NA; CDR3 DNA: TGTGCCAGCAGCTTGTTGGCAGGGAAAAACTACGAGCAGTACTTC; CDR3 protein: CASSLLAGKNYEQYF
D gene: NA; V gene: TRBV18; J gene: TRBJ1-3; clone size: once; CDR3 DNA: TGTGCCAGCTCGCGCCTTTCCGGAAACACCATATATTTT; CDR3 protein: CASSRLSGNTIYF
D gene: NA; V gene: TRBV5-6; J gene: TRBJ2-7; clone size: NA; CDR3 DNA: TGTGCCAGCAGCTTGGTGGGGGGCTACGAGCAGTACTTC; CDR3 protein: CASSLVGGYEQYF
D gene: TRBD1; V gene: TRBV10-3; J gene: TRBJ1-1; clone size: NA; CDR3 DNA: TGTGCCATCAGCGCGACAGGGAATGAAGCTTTCTTT; CDR3 protein: CAISATGNEAFF
D gene: NA; V gene: TRBV6-5; J gene: TRBJ1-5; clone size: NA; CDR3 DNA: TGTGCCAGCAGCCCCCTGGCGGGGGGCAATCAGCCCCAGCATTTT; CDR3 protein: CASSPLAGGNQPQHF
D gene: TRBD2; V gene: TRBV4-1; J gene: TRBJ2-3; clone size: NA; CDR3 DNA: TGCGCCAGCAGCCTGGGACTAGCGGGAGGAGGAGCAGATACGCAGTATTTT; CDR3 protein: CASSLGLAGGGADTQYF
D gene: TRBD2; V gene: TRBV4-3; J gene: TRBJ2-1; clone size: NA; CDR3 DNA: TGCGCCAGCAGCCAGTCTCTAGCGGGGGGGCGCAATGAGCAGTTCTTC; CDR3 protein: CASSQSLAGGRNEQFF
D gene: NA; V gene: TRBV18; J gene: TRBJ1-2; clone size: NA; CDR3 DNA: TGTGCCAGCTCACCACGTCGGGACACCTATGGCTACACCTTC; CDR3 protein: CASSPRRDTYGYTF
D gene: TRBD2; V gene: TRBV9; J gene: TRBJ2-1; clone size: NA; CDR3 DNA: TGTGCCAGCACCAAGCTAGCGGGAGGCCACAATGAGCAGTTCTTC; CDR3 protein: CASTKLAGGHNEQFF
D gene: NA; V gene: TRBV6-5; J gene: TRBJ1-2; clone size: once; CDR3 DNA: TGTGCCAGCAGCCTCAGGTTCCCTAACTATGGCTACACCTTC; CDR3 protein: CASSLRFPNYGYTF
D gene: TRBD1; V gene: TRBV7-2; J gene: TRBJ1-6; clone size: NA; CDR3 DNA: TGTGCCAGCAGCACAGTCGGGACAGTGAGTGGTTCACCCCTCCACTTT; CDR3 protein: CASSTVGTVSGSPLHF
D gene: NA; V gene: TRBV7-2; J gene: TRBJ2-7; clone size: NA; CDR3 DNA: TGTGCCAGCAGCTTATATTGGCTAGCGGAGCAGTACTTC; CDR3 protein: CASSLYWLAEQYF
D gene: NA; V gene: TRBV7-9; J gene: TRBJ1-5; clone size: NA; CDR3 DNA: TGTGCCAGCTCGGAGTCAGGGGAGCATCAGCCCCAGCATTTT; CDR3 protein: CASSESGEHQPQHF
D gene: NA; V gene: TRBV15; J gene: TRBJ1-1; clone size: NA; CDR3 DNA: TGTGCCACCAGCAGCCCACGGGGCACTGAAGCTTTCTTT; CDR3 protein: CATSSPRGTEAFF
D gene: TRBD2; V gene: TRBV2; J gene: TRBJ2-2; clone size: NA; CDR3 DNA: TGTGCCAGCAGTGAGGGGCTAGCGGGGGGTTTCGGGGAGCTGTTTTTT; CDR3 protein: CASSEGLAGGFGELFF
D gene: NA; V gene: TRBV7-3; J gene: TRBJ2-6; clone size: NA; CDR3 DNA: TGTGCCAGCAGCCTGACCGGACAAACCTCCTCTGGGGCCAACGTCCTGACTTTC; CDR3 protein: CASSLTGQTSSGANVLTF
D gene: NA; V gene: TRBV7-9; J gene: TRBJ1-5; clone size: NA; CDR3 DNA: TGTGCCAGCAGCTTGGCCTCAAATCAGCCCCAGCATTTT; CDR3 protein: CASSLASNQPQHF